This TCR beta chain was profiled in a study of blood T cell repertoires in COVID-19. The overall study: T cells, B-cell-depleted T cells, or PBMCs provided the cDNA or gDNA that served as material.

Original analysis: Estimated nucleated cell counts came from reference gene primer amplification. This table comes from immunoSEQ multiplex PCR, and its TCRdb copy is limited to in-frame clones, with some not included. The V and J calls and the clone size are those of that table, but D and trimming were determined from the DNA. The sample shows 250,000 to 350,000 clones, about 91% of them seen only once. The CDR3 is 17 residues long. V was cut by 6 bases and J by 1 base, with 21 bases left in between. The germline CDR1 and CDR2 sequences are MDHEN and SYDVKM. The sequence was collected from a woman aged 25 to 39 who had recovered from COVID-19. The rearrangement uses TRBV28 and TRBJ1-2; unclear D gene. The sequenced sample was peripheral blood. The CDR3 region has the DNA TGTGCCAGCAGCTCAAAGGGTCACGGGGTGGGTAACTATGGCTACACCTTC. Encoded protein: CASSSKGHGVGNYGYTF.